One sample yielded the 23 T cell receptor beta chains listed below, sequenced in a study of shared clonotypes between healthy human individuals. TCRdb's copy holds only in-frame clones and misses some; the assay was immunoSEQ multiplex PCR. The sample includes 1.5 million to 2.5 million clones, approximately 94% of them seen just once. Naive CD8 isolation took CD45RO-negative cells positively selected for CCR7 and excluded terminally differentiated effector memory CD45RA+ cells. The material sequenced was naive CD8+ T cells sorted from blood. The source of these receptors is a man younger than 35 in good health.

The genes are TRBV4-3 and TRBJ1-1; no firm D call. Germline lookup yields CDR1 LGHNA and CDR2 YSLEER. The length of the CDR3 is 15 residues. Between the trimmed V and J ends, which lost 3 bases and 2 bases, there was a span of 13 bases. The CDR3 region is CASSHGRGTNTEAFF. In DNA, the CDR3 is TGCGCCAGCAGCCATGGGCGGGGAACTAACACTGAAGCTTTCTTT.

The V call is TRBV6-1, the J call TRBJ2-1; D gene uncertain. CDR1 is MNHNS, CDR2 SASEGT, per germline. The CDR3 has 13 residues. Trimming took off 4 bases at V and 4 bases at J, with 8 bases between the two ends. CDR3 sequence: CASSVGLYNEQFF. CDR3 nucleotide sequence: TGTGCCAGCAGTGTAGGCCTTTACAATGAGCAGTTCTTC.

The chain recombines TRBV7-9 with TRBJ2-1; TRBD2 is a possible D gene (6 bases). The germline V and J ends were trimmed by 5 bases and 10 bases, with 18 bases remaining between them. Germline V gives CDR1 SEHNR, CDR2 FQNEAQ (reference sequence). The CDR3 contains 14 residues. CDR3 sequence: CASSPLMTSLEQFF. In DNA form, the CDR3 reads TGTGCCAGCAGCCCGTTAATGACTAGTCTAGAGCAGTTCTTC.

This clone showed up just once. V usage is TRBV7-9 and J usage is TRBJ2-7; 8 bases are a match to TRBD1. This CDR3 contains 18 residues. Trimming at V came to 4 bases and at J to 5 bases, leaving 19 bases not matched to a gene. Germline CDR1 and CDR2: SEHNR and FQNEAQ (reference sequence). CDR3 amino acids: CASSSNNPDRGPWNEQYF. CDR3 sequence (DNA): TGTGCCAGCAGCTCGAACAACCCCGACAGGGGACCTTGGAACGAGCAGTACTTC.

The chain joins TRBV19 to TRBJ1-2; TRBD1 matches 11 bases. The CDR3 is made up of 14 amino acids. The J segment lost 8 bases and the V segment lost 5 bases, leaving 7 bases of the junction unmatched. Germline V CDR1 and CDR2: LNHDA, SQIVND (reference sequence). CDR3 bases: TGTGCCAGTAGTTTTGGACAGGGGGCAGGAGGCTACACCTTC. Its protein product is CASSFGQGAGGYTF.

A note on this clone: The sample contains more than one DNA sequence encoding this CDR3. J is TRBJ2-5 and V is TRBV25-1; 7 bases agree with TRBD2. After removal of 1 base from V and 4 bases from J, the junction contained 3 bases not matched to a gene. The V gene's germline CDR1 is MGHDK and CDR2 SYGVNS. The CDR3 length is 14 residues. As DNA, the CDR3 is TGTGCCAGCAGTGAATGGGGGGAGGGAGAGACCCAGTACTTC. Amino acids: CASSEWGEGETQYF. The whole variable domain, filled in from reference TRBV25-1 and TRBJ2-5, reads EADIYQTPRYLVIGTGKKITLECSQTMGHDKMYWYQQDPGMELHLIHYSYGVNSTEKGDLSSESTVSRIRTEHFPLTLESARPSHTSQYLCASSEWGEGETQYFGPGTRLLVL.

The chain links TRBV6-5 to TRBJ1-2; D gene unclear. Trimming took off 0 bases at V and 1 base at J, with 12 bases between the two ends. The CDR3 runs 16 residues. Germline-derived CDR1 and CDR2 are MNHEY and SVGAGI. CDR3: CASSYSTPAYNYGYTF. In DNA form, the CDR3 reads TGTGCCAGCAGTTACTCAACCCCAGCCTATAACTATGGCTACACCTTC.

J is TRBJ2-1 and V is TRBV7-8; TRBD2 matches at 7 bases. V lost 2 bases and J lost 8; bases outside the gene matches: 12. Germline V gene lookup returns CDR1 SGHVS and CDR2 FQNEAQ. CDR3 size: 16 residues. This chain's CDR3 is CASSLQAGEGRDEQFF. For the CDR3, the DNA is TGTGCCAGCAGCTTACAGGCGGGAGAAGGTAGGGATGAGCAGTTCTTC.

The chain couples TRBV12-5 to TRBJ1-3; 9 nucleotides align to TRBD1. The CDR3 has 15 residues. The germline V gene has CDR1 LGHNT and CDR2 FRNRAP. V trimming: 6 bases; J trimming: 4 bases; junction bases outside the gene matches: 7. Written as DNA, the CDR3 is TGTGCTAGTGGCTGGGGACAGGGAACCGGAAACACCATATATTTT. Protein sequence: CASGWGQGTGNTIYF.

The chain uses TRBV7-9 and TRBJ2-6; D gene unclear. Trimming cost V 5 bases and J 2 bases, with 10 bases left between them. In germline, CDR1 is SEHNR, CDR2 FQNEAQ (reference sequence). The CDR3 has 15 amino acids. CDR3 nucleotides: TGTGCCAGCAGCCTTTCCCCGGCTGGGGCCAACGTCCTGACTTTC. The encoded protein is CASSLSPAGANVLTF.

Here the CDR3 reads CASRDWGTDTQYF. As DNA, the CDR3 is TGTGCCAGCAGGGATTGGGGCACAGATACGCAGTATTTT. The chain carries TRBV5-4 and TRBJ2-3; D call uncertain. Germline-derived CDR1 and CDR2 are SGHNT and YYREEE (reference sequence). V shed 5 bases and J shed 1 base, with 8 bases lying between them. The CDR3 length is 13 residues.

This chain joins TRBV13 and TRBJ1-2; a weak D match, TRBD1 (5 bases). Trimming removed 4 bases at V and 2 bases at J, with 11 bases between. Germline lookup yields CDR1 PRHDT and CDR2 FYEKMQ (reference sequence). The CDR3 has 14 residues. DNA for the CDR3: TGTGCCAGCAGCTCCCCCCAGGGAAACTATGGCTACACCTTC. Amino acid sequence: CASSSPQGNYGYTF.

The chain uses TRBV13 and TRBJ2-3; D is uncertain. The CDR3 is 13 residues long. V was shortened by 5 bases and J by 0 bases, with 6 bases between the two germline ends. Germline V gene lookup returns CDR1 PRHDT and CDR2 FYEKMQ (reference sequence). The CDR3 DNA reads TGTGCCAGCAGCCCCCAAAGCACAGATACGCAGTATTTT. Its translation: CASSPQSTDTQYF.

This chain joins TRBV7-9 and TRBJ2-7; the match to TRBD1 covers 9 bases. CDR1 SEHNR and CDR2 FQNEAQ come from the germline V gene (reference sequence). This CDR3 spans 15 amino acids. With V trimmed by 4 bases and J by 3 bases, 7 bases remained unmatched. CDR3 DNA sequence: TGTGCCAGCAGCTCGTGGACAGGGGTGGACTACGAGCAGTACTTC. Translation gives CASSSWTGVDYEQYF.

CDR3 sequence: CASSVWAGGDSGETQYF. In DNA, the CDR3 is TGTGCCAGCAGCGTCTGGGCGGGAGGGGACTCTGGGGAGACCCAGTACTTC. The chain links TRBV4-2 to TRBJ2-5; the match to TRBD2 covers 9 bases. The CDR3 runs 17 residues. CDR1 is LGHNA, CDR2 YNFKEQ, per germline. The V gene end was trimmed by 5 bases and the J gene end by 5 bases; junction bases not matched to a gene: 15.

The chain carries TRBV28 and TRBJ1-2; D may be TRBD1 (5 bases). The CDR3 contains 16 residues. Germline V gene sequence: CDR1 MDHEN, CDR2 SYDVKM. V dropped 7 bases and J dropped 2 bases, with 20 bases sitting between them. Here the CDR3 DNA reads TGTGCCAGCACCACCTATCTCGGGGCCGCAAACTATGGCTACACCTTC. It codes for CASTTYLGAANYGYTF.

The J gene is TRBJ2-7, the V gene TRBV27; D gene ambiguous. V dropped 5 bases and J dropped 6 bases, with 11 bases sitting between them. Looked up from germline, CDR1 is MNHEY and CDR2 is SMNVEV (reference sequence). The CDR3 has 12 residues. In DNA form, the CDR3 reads TGTGCCAGCAGTCCCGCCGTGGGCGAGCAGTACTTC. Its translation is CASSPAVGEQYF.

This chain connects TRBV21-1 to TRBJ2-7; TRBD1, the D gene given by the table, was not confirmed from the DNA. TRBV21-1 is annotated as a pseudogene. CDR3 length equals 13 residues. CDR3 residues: CASSKVSVYEQYF. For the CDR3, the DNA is TGTGCCAGCAGCAAAGTTTCAGTCTACGAGCAGTACTTC.

DNA for the CDR3: TGTGCCAGCAGTTACTCCATAGTAGGTGGCTACACCTTC. Translated, it gives CASSYSIVGGYTF. The chain uses TRBV6-5 and TRBJ1-2; no clear D gene. V lost 0 bases and J 7 bases, leaving 9 bases between the germline ends. Germline V gene sequence: CDR1 MNHEY, CDR2 SVGAGI. The CDR3 extends over 13 amino acids.

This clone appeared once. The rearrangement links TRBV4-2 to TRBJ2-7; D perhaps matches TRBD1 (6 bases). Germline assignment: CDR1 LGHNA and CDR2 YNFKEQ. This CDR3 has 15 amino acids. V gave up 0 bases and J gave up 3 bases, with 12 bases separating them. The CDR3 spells CASSQEEDSYYEQYF. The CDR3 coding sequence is TGTGCCAGCAGCCAAGAGGAGGACAGTTACTACGAGCAGTACTTC.

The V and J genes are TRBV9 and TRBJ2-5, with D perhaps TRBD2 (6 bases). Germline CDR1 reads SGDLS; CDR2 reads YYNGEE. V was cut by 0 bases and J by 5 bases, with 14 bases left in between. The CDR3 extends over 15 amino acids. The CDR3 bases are TGTGCCAGCAGCGTAGTGGCGGGATTGCGGGAGACCCAGTACTTC. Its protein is CASSVVAGLRETQYF.

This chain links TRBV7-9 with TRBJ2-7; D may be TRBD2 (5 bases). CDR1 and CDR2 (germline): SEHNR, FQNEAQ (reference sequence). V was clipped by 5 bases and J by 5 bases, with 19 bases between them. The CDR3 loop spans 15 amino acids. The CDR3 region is CASSLPDFAFNEQYF. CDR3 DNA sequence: TGTGCCAGCAGCCTGCCGGACTTCGCCTTCAACGAGCAGTACTTC.

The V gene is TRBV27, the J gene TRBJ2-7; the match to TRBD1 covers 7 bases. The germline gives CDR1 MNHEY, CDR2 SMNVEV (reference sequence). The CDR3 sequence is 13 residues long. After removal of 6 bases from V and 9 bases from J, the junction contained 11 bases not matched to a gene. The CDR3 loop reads CASSSHTGAGQYF. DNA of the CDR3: TGTGCCAGCAGCTCCCACACAGGGGCCGGGCAGTACTTC.